These T cell receptor beta chains were read from a single sample in a study of blood T cells in healthy people across ages. A single record per CDR3 protein comes from TCRdb applying MiXCR to the 5' RACE reads. The repertoire holds just over 800,000 distinct CDR3 sequences, approximately 67% seen once, with roughly 26% in the top ten. Sequences were obtained from blood. The source of these receptors is a man aged 25 to 40 in good health. Both conserved end residues are part of each CDR3. D genes are given only for firm matches. Size is omitted from some rows. Given values are once, few, many or a class for expanded clones.

>TRBJ2-3|-|TRBV30|-
TGTGCCTGGCGCCGGGGGAACACAGATACGCAGTATTTT
CAWRRGNTDTQYF
>TRBJ1-6|-|TRBV7-2|few
TGTGCCAGCAGCTTAGCTCTTGCAGGACATTCACCCCTCCACTTT
CASSLALAGHSPLHF
>TRBJ2-6|-|TRBV20-1|-
TGCAGTGCTATTTGGAAAGGGGGCTCTGGGGCCAACGTCCTGACTTTC
CSAIWKGGSGANVLTF
>TRBJ2-7|-|TRBV4-3|-
TGCGCCAGCAGCCTAGGGACCCTGGGCTCCTACGAGCAGTACTTC
CASSLGTLGSYEQYF
>TRBJ2-1|TRBD2|TRBV5-1|-
TGCGCCAGCAGCTCCACAACTAGCGGAAACTACAATGAGCAGTTCTTC
CASSSTTSGNYNEQFF
>TRBJ2-7|TRBD1|TRBV5-1|-
TGCGCCAGCAGCACAGGACAGGAGGAGTGGTACTTC
CASSTGQEEWYF
>TRBJ2-1|-|TRBV6-6|-
TGTGCCGCCCAGAACTCGGGGGGCCGCCAGTTCTTC
CAAQNSGGRQFF
>TRBJ1-2|TRBD1|TRBV7-2|few
TGTGCCAGCAGGCGTCCAGGGGGAATGAACTATGGCTACACCTTC
CASRRPGGMNYGYTF
>TRBJ1-4|-|TRBV5-5|-
TGTGCCAGCAGCTCCGCTTTGAGGGACGCCGATGAAAAACTGTTTTTT
CASSSALRDADEKLFF
>TRBJ1-2|-|TRBV7-2|-
TGTGCCAGCAGCTTAACGAGTCAGGACTTAAGGGGCTACACCTTC
CASSLTSQDLRGYTF
>TRBJ1-5|-|TRBV15|-
TGTGCCACCAGCAGGGGGGGGAGGAGAGATGATCAGCCCCAGCATTTT
CATSRGGRRDDQPQHF
>TRBJ2-7|TRBD2|TRBV27|-
TGTGCCAGCAGCTTCGGACTAGCGGGCTCCTACGAGCAGTACTTC
CASSFGLAGSYEQYF
>TRBJ2-7|-|TRBV12-3/TRBV12-4|-
TGTGCCAGCAGTTCCAGGGTCGCGTCGGGAGAGCAGTACTTC
CASSSRVASGEQYF
>TRBJ1-5|-|TRBV20-1|-
TGCAGTGCAAACACGGGTCATAGCGGGCCCATTGGCAATCAGCCCCAGCATTTT
CSANTGHSGPIGNQPQHF
>TRBJ2-7|TRBD2|TRBV6-5|-
TGTGCCAGCAGTTACTCAAGCGGGGGGCTCTCCTACGAGCAGTACTTC
CASSYSSGGLSYEQYF
>TRBJ2-1|-|TRBV12-3/TRBV12-4|few
TGTGCCAGCAGTTTCGGGCGGAATAATGAGCAGTTCTTC
CASSFGRNNEQFF
>TRBJ2-5|-|TRBV7-9|once
TGTGCCAGCATCAGGGGGGTAGGAGAGACCCAGTACTTC
CASIRGVGETQYF
>TRBJ1-5|TRBD1|TRBV7-3|few
TGTGCCAGCAGTCCCCGACAGGGGGGTCAGCCCCAGCATTTT
CASSPRQGGQPQHF
>TRBJ2-7|-|TRBV30|once
TGTGCCTGGAGTGCCAGCTCCTACGAGCAGTACTTC
CAWSASSYEQYF
>TRBJ2-5|-|TRBV29-1|once
TGCAGCGTTGAAGACAGGGAGACCCAGTACTTC
CSVEDRETQYF
>TRBJ1-2|-|TRBV2|-
TGTGCCACCCAGGACGGTCCAGGGGAGGGCTACACCTTC
CATQDGPGEGYTF
>TRBJ1-4|TRBD1|TRBV7-9|-
TGTGCCAGCAGCAATGGACAGGGACCAGGTGAAAAACTGTTTTTT
CASSNGQGPGEKLFF
>TRBJ2-1|TRBD2|TRBV3-1|-
TGTGCCAGCAGCCAAATGACTAGCGGGGGGTTTGAGCAGTTCTTC
CASSQMTSGGFEQFF
>TRBJ2-5|TRBD1|TRBV6-5|-
TGTGCCAGCAGTTACTCTCTCGGCGCAGGGGGCAGGGAGACCCAGTACTTC
CASSYSLGAGGRETQYF
>TRBJ2-1|-|TRBV12-3/TRBV12-4|-
TGTGCCAGCAGCCCGTCTCATAAGTACCAAGAGACCCAGTTCTTC
CASSPSHKYQETQFF
>TRBJ2-6|TRBD2|TRBV3-1|few
TGTGCCAGCAGCCTAATGGGGGGGTCTGGGGCCAACGTCCTGACTTTC
CASSLMGGSGANVLTF
>TRBJ2-4|-|TRBV28|-
TGTGCCAGCAGTTTAAGTATCGACACCTACAAAAACATTCAGTACTTC
CASSLSIDTYKNIQYF
>TRBJ1-2|-|TRBV6-2/TRBV6-3|-
TGTGCCTCGTCTCGACAGGATGGCGGCTACACCTTC
CASSRQDGGYTF
>TRBJ1-2|TRBD1|TRBV10-2|-
TGCGCCAGCAGTCGGGACAGCCTAAACTATGGCTACACCTTC
CASSRDSLNYGYTF
>TRBJ2-1|-|TRBV6-2/TRBV6-3|-
TGTGCCAGCAGTTACCGCCCGGGCAATGAGCAGTTCTTC
CASSYRPGNEQFF
>TRBJ2-5|-|TRBV20-1|-
TGCAGTGCAACCCGGGACACGACGCAAGAGACCCAGTACTTC
CSATRDTTQETQYF
>TRBJ2-7|-|TRBV9|-
TGTGCCAGCAGCGTAGCGCCGGGGCGGAGTTACGAGCAGTACTTC
CASSVAPGRSYEQYF
>TRBJ2-7|TRBD1|TRBV6-5|-
TGTGCCAGCAGTTACTCGACAGGGGTAAGCTCGGAGGCCGAGCAGTACTTC
CASSYSTGVSSEAEQYF
>TRBJ2-1|-|TRBV20-1|-
TGCAGTGCCCGCGAGCCGGGTCTAATCTACAATGAGCAGTTCTTC
CSAREPGLIYNEQFF
>TRBJ2-7|-|TRBV5-1|few
TGCGCCAGCAGCTTCGAAAACGAGCAGTACTTC
CASSFENEQYF
>TRBJ2-7|-|TRBV2|-
TGTGCCAGCAAAAGGGTAGGGGTAGGATACGAGCAGTACTTC
CASKRVGVGYEQYF
>TRBJ1-5|TRBD1|TRBV6-6|-
TGTGCCAGCACAAATGACAGGGCGGGTCAGCCCCAGCATTTT
CASTNDRAGQPQHF
>TRBJ2-7|-|TRBV29-1|-
TGCAGCGTGTATAGGGAGAGCTCCTACGAGCAGTACTTC
CSVYRESSYEQYF
>TRBJ2-1|-|TRBV21-1|-
TGTGCCAGCAGCACCCAAGACAGGGAAGTCTACAATGAGCAGTTCTTC
CASSTQDREVYNEQFF
>TRBJ2-3|-|TRBV30|-
TGTGCCTGGAGTGGTCAGGGTACGCAGTATTTT
CAWSGQGTQYF
>TRBJ1-2|-|TRBV4-2|-
TGTGCCAGCAGCCAAGAAAGGAGGGAACCCACCTTC
CASSQERREPTF
>TRBJ2-2|-|TRBV12-3/TRBV12-4|few
TGTGCCAGCAGTGGACAGAGCTTCACCGGGGAGCTGTTTTTT
CASSGQSFTGELFF
>TRBJ2-5|-|TRBV9|once
TGTGCCAGCAGCCGCTCGCAGTCTCCGGAGAACCAGTACTTC
CASSRSQSPENQYF
>TRBJ2-3|TRBD2|TRBV5-6|-
TGTGCCAGCAGCCGAGCGGGGGGGAAACCAGATACGCAGTATTTT
CASSRAGGKPDTQYF
>TRBJ2-3|-|TRBV6-2/TRBV6-3|-
TGTGCCAGCAGTAAACAGGCCACTAGCACAGATACGCAGTATTTT
CASSKQATSTDTQYF
>TRBJ2-3|-|TRBV7-8|-
TGTGCCAGCAGCCCACCGCAAGATACGCAGTATTTT
CASSPPQDTQYF
>TRBJ2-5|-|TRBV6-2/TRBV6-3|few
TGTGCCAGCGGGGGAAGGGAGCAAGAGACCCAGTACTTC
CASGGREQETQYF
>TRBJ2-7|-|TRBV3-1|-
TGTGCCAGCAGCCAATCCCGTTCCTACGAGCAGTACTTC
CASSQSRSYEQYF
>TRBJ2-5|-|TRBV6-2/TRBV6-3|-
TGTGCCAGCAAGGGGCCGGGACTCCAAGAGACCCAGTACTTC
CASKGPGLQETQYF